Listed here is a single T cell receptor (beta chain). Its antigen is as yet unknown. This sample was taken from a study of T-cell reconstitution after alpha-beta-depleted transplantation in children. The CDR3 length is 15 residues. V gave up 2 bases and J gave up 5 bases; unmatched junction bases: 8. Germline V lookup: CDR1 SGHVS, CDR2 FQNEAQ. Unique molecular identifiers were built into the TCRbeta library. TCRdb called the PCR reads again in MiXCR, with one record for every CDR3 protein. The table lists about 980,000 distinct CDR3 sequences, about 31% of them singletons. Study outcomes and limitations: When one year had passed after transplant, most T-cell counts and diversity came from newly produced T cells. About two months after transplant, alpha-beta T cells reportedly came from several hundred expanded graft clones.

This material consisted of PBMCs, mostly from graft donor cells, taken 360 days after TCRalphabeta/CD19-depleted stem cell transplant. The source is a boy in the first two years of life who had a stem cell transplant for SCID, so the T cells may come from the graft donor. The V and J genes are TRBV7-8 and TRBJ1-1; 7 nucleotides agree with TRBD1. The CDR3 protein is CASSLRGGGGTEAFF. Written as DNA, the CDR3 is TGTGCCAGCAGCTTACGGGGAGGGGGCGGGACTGAAGCTTTCTTT. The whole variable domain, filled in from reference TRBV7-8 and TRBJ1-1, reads GAGVSQSPRYKVAKRGQDVALRCDPISGHVSLFWYQQALGQGPEFLTYFQNEAQLDKSGLPSDRFFAERPEGSVSTLKIQRTQQEDSAVYLCASSLRGGGGTEAFFGQGTRLTVV.